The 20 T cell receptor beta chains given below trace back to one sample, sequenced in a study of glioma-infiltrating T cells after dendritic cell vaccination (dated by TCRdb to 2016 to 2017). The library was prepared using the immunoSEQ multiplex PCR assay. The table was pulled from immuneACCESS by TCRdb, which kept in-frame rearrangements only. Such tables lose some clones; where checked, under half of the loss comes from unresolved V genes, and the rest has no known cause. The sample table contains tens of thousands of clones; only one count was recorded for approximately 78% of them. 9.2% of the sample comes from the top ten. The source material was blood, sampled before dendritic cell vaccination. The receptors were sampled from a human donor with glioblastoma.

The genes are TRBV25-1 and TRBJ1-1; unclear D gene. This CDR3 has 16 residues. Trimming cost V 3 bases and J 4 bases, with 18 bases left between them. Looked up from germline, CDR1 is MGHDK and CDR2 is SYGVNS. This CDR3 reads CASSDLLSGESTEAFF. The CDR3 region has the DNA TGTGCCAGCAGTGATCTTCTCTCCGGGGAGAGCACTGAAGCTTTCTTT. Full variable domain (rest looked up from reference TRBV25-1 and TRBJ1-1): EADIYQTPRYLVIGTGKKITLECSQTMGHDKMYWYQQDPGMELHLIHYSYGVNSTEKGDLSSESTVSRIRTEHFPLTLESARPSHTSQYLCASSDLLSGESTEAFFGQGTRLTVV.

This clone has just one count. The CDR3 loop is CASSASQVNSNQPQHF. For the CDR3, the DNA is TGTGCCAGCAGTGCGTCGCAGGTGAATAGCAATCAGCCCCAGCATTTT. The V and J genes are TRBV6-4 and TRBJ1-5, with D unclear. There are 16 residues in the CDR3. The germline V gene has CDR1 MRHNA and CDR2 SNTAGT. The V gene lost 4 bases and the J gene lost 0 bases, with 13 bases spanning the gap.

CDR3 in amino acids: CASSPPRGAWNTEAFF. The CDR3 DNA reads TGTGCCAGCTCACCACCTAGGGGCGCGTGGAACACTGAAGCTTTCTTT. This rearrangement joins TRBV18 to TRBJ1-1; TRBD1 is a possible D gene (5 bases). The CDR3 runs 16 residues. Trimming stripped 0 bases from V and 1 base from J, with 12 bases between. CDR1 and CDR2 (germline): KGHSH, LQKENI.

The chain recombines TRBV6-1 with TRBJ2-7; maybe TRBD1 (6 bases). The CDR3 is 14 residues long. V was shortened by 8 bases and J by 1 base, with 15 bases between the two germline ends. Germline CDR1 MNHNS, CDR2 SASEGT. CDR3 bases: TGTGCCAGCTCGGTCCGGACAGATTCCTACGAGCAGTACTTC. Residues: CASSVRTDSYEQYF.

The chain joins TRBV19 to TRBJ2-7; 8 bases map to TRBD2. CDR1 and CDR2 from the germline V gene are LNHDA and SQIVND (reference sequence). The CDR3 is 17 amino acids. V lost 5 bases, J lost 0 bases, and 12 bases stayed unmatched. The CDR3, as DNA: TGTGCCAGTAGTCCGCACCTCACTAGCGGCCCCTCCTACGAGCAGTACTTC. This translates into CASSPHLTSGPSYEQYF.

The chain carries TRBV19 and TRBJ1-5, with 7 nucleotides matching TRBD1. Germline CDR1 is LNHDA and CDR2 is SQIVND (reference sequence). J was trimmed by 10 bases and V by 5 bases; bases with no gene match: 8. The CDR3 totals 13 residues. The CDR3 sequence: CASSGDRFSPQHF. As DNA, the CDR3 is TGTGCCAGTAGTGGGGACAGATTTTCCCCCCAGCATTTT.

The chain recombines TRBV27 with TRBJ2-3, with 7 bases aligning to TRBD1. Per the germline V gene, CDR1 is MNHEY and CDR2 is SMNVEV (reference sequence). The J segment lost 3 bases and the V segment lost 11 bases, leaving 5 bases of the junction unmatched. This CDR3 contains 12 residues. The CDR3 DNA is TGTGCCGGCCAGACAGGGACAGATACGCAGTATTTT. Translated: CAGQTGTDTQYF.

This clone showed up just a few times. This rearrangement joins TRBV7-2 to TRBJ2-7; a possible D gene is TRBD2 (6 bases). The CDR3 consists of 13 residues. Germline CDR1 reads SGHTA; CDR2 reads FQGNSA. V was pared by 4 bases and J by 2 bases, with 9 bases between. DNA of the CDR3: TGTGCCAGCAGCTCCGGCGGGGCCTACGAGCAGTACTTC. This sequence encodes CASSSGGAYEQYF.

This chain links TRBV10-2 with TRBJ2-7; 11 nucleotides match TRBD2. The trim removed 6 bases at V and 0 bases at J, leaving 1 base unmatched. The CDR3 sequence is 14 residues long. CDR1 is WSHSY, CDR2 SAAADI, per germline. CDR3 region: CASRLAGASYEQYF. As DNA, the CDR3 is TGCGCCAGCAGACTAGCGGGGGCCTCCTACGAGCAGTACTTC.

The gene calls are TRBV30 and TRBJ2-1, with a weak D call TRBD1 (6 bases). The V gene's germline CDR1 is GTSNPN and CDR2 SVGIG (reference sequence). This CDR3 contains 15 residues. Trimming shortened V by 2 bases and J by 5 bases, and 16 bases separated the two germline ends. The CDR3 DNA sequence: TGTGCCTGGAGTATTACAGGGTCGGTTCACAATGAGCAGTTCTTC. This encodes CAWSITGSVHNEQFF. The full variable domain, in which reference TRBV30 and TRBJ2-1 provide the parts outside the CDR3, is SQTIHQWPATLVQPVGSPLSLECTVEGTSNPNLYWYRQAAGRGLQLLFYSVGIGQISSEVPQNLSASRPQDRQFILSSKKLLLSDSGFYLCAWSITGSVHNEQFFGPGTRLTVL.

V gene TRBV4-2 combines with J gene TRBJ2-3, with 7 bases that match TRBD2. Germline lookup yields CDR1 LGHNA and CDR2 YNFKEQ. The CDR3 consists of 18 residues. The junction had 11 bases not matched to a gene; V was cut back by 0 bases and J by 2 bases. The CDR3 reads CASSQDLLRGSYTDTQYF. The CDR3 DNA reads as TGTGCCAGCAGCCAAGATCTACTGCGGGGGTCGTACACAGATACGCAGTATTTT.

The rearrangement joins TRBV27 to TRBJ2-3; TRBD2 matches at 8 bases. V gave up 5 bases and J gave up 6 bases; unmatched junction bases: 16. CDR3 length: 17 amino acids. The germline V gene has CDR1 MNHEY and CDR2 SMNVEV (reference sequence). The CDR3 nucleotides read TGTGCCAGCAGTAGACCCTTAGCGGGGCGGGCGGGTGATACGCAGTATTTT. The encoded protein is CASSRPLAGRAGDTQYF.

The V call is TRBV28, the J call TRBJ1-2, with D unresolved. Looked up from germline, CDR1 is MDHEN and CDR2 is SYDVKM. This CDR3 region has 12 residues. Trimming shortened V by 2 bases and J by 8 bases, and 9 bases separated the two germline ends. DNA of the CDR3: TGTGCCAGCAGTTTAGGTCGACTGGGCTACACCTTC. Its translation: CASSLGRLGYTF.

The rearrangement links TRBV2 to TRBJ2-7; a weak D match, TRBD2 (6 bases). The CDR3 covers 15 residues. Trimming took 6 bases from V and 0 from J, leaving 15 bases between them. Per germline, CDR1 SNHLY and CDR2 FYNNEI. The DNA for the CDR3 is TGTGCCAGCAGCGCGGGTGGGGACTTCTCCTACGAGCAGTACTTC. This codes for CASSAGGDFSYEQYF.

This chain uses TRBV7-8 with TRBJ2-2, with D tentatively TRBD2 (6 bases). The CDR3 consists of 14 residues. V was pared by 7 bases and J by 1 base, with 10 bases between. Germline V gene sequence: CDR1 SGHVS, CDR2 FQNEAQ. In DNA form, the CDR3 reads TGTGCCAGCATCTTCGGGGGGAACACCGGGGAGCTGTTTTTT. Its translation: CASIFGGNTGELFF.

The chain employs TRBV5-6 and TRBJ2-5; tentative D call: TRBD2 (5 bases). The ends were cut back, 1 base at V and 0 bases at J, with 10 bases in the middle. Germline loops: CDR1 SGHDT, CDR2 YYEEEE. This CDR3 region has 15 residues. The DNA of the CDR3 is TGTGCCAGCAGCTTGCGGGGTTCTTACCAAGAGACCCAGTACTTC. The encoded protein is CASSLRGSYQETQYF. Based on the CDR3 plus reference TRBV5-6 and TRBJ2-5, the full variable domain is DAGVTQSPTHLIKTRGQQVTLRCSPKSGHDTVSWYQQALGQGPQFIFQYYEEEERQRGNFPDRFSGHQFPNYSSELNVNALLLGDSALYLCASSLRGSYQETQYFGPGTRLLVL.

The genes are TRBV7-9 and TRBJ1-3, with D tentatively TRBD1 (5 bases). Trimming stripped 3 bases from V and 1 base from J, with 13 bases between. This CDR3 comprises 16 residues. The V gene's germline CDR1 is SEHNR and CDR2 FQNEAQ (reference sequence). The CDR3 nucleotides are TGTGCCAGCAGCTTCCAGGGATCGGAATCTGGAAACACCATATATTTT. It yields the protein CASSFQGSESGNTIYF.

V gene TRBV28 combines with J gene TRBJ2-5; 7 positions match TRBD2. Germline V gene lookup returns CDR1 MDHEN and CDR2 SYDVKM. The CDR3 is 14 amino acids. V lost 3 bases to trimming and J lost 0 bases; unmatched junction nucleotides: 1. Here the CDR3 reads CASSFGGNQETQYF. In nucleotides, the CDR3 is TGTGCCAGCAGTTTCGGGGGGAACCAAGAGACCCAGTACTTC.

The CDR3 bases are TGTGCCACCAGCAGAGGGGCAGAAACTAATGAAAAACTGTTTTTT. Amino acid sequence: CATSRGAETNEKLFF. The chain links TRBV15 to TRBJ1-4; D call uncertain. Germline CDR1 reads LNHNV; CDR2 reads YYDKDF (reference sequence). This CDR3 has 15 amino acids. Trimming shortened V by 1 base and J by 1 base, and 7 bases separated the two germline ends.

For the CDR3, the DNA is TGTGCCAGCAGTACTGACAGGGATTCACCCCTCCACTTT. Translation: CASSTDRDSPLHF. The rearrangement uses TRBV6-5 and TRBJ1-6, with 7 bases identical to TRBD1. Germline V gives CDR1 MNHEY, CDR2 SVGAGI. The CDR3 totals 13 residues. Trimming removed 5 bases from V and 8 bases from J; junction bases left unmatched: 3.